The 29 T cell receptor beta chains given below trace back to one sample, sequenced in a study of patients and donors after allogeneic stem cell transplantation. TCRdb analysed the RT-PCR reads with MiXCR anew, one entry per CDR3 protein. The data contain about 16,000 distinct CDR3 sequences, under 35% of them singletons. Sample: blood, either unsorted or a sorted T cell fraction (not recorded which). Every receptor here comes from a human donor who was either an allogeneic HSCT recipient or a stem cell or donor lymphocyte infusion donor (not recorded which). It is not recorded whose cells these are; they may come from a transplant donor.

Relative to its sample, this clonotype is medium-sized (0.01 to 0.1%). The chain links TRBV6-1 to TRBJ1-6; D ambiguous. The CDR3 runs 14 residues. V dropped 1 base and J dropped 7 bases, with 8 bases sitting between them. CDR1 and CDR2 from the germline V gene are MNHNS and SASEGT. CDR3 coding DNA: TGTGCCAGCAGTGAAGGGGTGGGAAATTCACCCCTCCACTTT. It is translated as CASSEGVGNSPLHF.

This sequence joins TRBV29-1 and TRBJ1-3; D possibly corresponds to TRBD1 (6 bases). Germline V gene lookup returns CDR1 SQVTM and CDR2 ANQGSEA. V lost 3 bases to trimming and J lost 2 bases, with 14 bases between them. This CDR3 region has 15 residues. The CDR3 sequence is CSVETGSAAGNTIYF. CDR3 sequence (DNA): TGCAGCGTTGAGACAGGATCGGCGGCTGGAAACACCATATATTTT.

This clonotype was counted only a few times. The V and J genes are TRBV20-1 and TRBJ1-6; 7 bases match TRBD1. The CDR3 is 15 residues long. With V trimmed by 5 bases and J by 7 bases, 11 bases remained unmatched. Germline V lookup: CDR1 DFQATT, CDR2 SNEGSKA (reference sequence). The CDR3 nucleotides read TGCAGTGCTCCCTCCCGGGCAGGGGGGAATTCACCCCTCCACTTT. Translating it yields CSAPSRAGGNSPLHF.

This clonotype is labeled as medium-sized. This chain uses TRBV10-3 with TRBJ1-6; 8 bases align to TRBD1. The CDR3 has 15 residues. The junction had 7 bases not matched to a gene; V was cut back by 6 bases and J by 6 bases. Germline V CDR1 and CDR2: ENHRY, SYGVKD. The CDR3 loop is CAISKTGEGNSPLHF. CDR3 in DNA: TGTGCCATCAGCAAGACAGGGGAGGGTAATTCACCCCTCCACTTT.

The CDR3 loop reads CASRVGAYYGYTF. CDR3 bases: TGTGCCAGCAGGGTAGGGGCCTACTATGGCTACACCTTC. The rearrangement joins TRBV28 to TRBJ1-2; D may be TRBD1 (5 bases). CDR3 length: 13 residues. With 6 bases removed from V and 3 bases from J, the gap between germline ends came to 11 bases. Germline loops: CDR1 MDHEN, CDR2 SYDVKM.

The chain recombines TRBV19 with TRBJ1-6; D is uncertain. CDR1 LNHDA and CDR2 SQIVND come from the germline V gene (reference sequence). Deletions cut 8 bases from V and 0 bases from J, with 5 bases between. The CDR3 extends over 13 amino acids. The CDR3 sequence is CASGRSYNSPLHF. The CDR3 DNA reads TGTGCCAGTGGCCGCTCCTATAATTCACCCCTCCACTTT.

This clonotype came up once. The chain is built from TRBV5-5 and TRBJ1-4; D might be TRBD1 (5 bases). Per germline, CDR1 SGHKS and CDR2 YYEKEE (reference sequence). The ends were cut back, 1 base at V and 8 bases at J, with 15 bases in the middle. The CDR3 length is 15 residues. CDR3 residues: CASSLRGPPREKLFF. As DNA, the CDR3 is TGTGCCAGCAGCTTGCGGGGCCCGCCTAGGGAAAAACTGTTTTTT. Drawing the rest from reference TRBV5-5 and TRBJ1-4, the complete variable domain is DAGVTQSPTHLIKTRGQQVTLRCSPISGHKSVSWYQQVLGQGPQFIFQYYEKEERGRGNFPDRFSARQFPNYSSELNVNALLLGDSALYLCASSLRGPPREKLFFGSGTQLSVL.

The chain combines TRBV3-1 with TRBJ2-3, with a possible D match to TRBD1 (5 bases). CDR1 and CDR2 from the germline V gene are LGHDT and YNNKEL (reference sequence). Trimming cost V 4 bases and J 4 bases, with 18 bases left between them. This CDR3 comprises 16 residues. The CDR3 region has the DNA TGTGCCAGCAGCCCGCATATGAGGAGCAGGGCAGATACGCAGTATTTT. It specifies CASSPHMRSRADTQYF.

This clonotype has only a few counts. Written as DNA, the CDR3 is TGTGCCAGCACCCAAGGGGGCCAGCCCCAGCATTTT. It specifies CASTQGGQPQHF. The rearrangement uses TRBV7-9 and TRBJ1-5; 7 bases are shared with TRBD1. Germline V CDR1 and CDR2: SEHNR, FQNEAQ (reference sequence). The CDR3 sequence is 12 residues long. The J segment lost 7 bases and the V segment lost 7 bases, leaving 4 bases of the junction unmatched.

The J gene is TRBJ2-5, the V gene TRBV18; D is tentatively TRBD1 or TRBD2 (5 bases each). From germline, CDR1 is KGHSH and CDR2 LQKENI. This CDR3 has 10 residues. The V gene lost 5 bases and the J gene lost 14 bases, with 12 bases spanning the gap. CDR3 sequence: CASSSGRIYF. In nucleotides, the CDR3 is TGTGCCAGCTCATCGGGACGTATTTACTTC.

This clonotype was observed a handful of times. The chain recombines TRBV6-6 with TRBJ1-5; 7 bases are a match to TRBD1. V was pared by 5 bases and J by 4 bases, with 5 bases of the junction left unmatched. This CDR3 has 14 residues. Germline V lookup: CDR1 MNHNY, CDR2 SVGAGI (reference sequence). For the CDR3, the DNA is TGTGCCAGCAGTCCCGGACAGGTAAATCAGCCCCAGCATTTT. It yields the protein CASSPGQVNQPQHF.

V gene TRBV30 combines with J gene TRBJ1-2; D gene ambiguous. There are 12 residues in the CDR3. V was trimmed by 6 bases and J by 4 bases, leaving 12 bases between them. Germline CDR1 reads GTSNPN; CDR2 reads SVGIG (reference sequence). The CDR3 region has the DNA TGTGCCTGTGCTGAGACCTTCTATGGCTACACCTTC. This gives the protein CACAETFYGYTF.

V usage is TRBV28 and J usage is TRBJ2-3, with 12 bases matching TRBD2. Germline V gene sequence: CDR1 MDHEN, CDR2 SYDVKM. There are 16 residues in the CDR3. Trimming at V came to 2 bases and at J to 3 bases, leaving 3 bases not matched to a gene. CDR3 loop: CASSLLGLAGTDTQYF. DNA of the CDR3: TGTGCCAGCAGTTTACTTGGACTAGCGGGGACAGATACGCAGTATTTT.

This clonotype was recorded a few times. The chain links TRBV10-3 to TRBJ1-1; tentatively, D is TRBD1 (6 bases). V lost 10 bases and J lost 1, with 10 bases in between. Per germline, CDR1 ENHRY and CDR2 SYGVKD. CDR3 length: 12 amino acids. The CDR3 sequence is CASGQSNTEAFF. The CDR3 coding sequence is TGTGCCAGCGGACAGTCGAACACTGAAGCTTTCTTT.

The V call is TRBV4-3, the J call TRBJ1-6; 7 positions match TRBD1. The CDR3 consists of 18 residues. Germline V gives CDR1 LGHNA, CDR2 YSLEER. The trim removed 3 bases at V and 0 bases at J, leaving 8 bases unmatched. In DNA, the CDR3 is TGCGCCAGCAGCCATGATATGACAGGGAGCTCCTATAATTCACCCCTCCACTTT. The encoded protein is CASSHDMTGSSYNSPLHF.

This clonotype was seen a few times. The chain recombines TRBV19 with TRBJ2-1; possibly TRBD2 for D (7 bases). The germline CDR1 and CDR2 sequences are LNHDA and SQIVND (reference sequence). The ends were cut back, 4 bases at V and 10 bases at J, with 17 bases in the middle. The CDR3 runs to 14 residues. This CDR3 is CASSRGGLVVEQFF. Written as DNA, the CDR3 is TGTGCCAGTAGTAGGGGGGGCTTGGTGGTAGAGCAGTTCTTC.

This clonotype was seen more than once but under ten times. CDR3 sequence (DNA): TGTGCCAGCGCCCGGGAGATGGGAGCTTTCTTT. The encoded protein is CASAREMGAFF. The chain couples TRBV2 to TRBJ1-1, with D unresolved. Germline CDR1 and CDR2: SNHLY and FYNNEI. V dropped 8 bases and J dropped 10 bases, with 14 bases sitting between them. The CDR3 is 11 amino acids.

The chain recombines TRBV5-1 with TRBJ2-3; D is unresolved. Germline lookup yields CDR1 SGHRS and CDR2 YFSETQ. The CDR3 has 12 amino acids. The V end lost 0 bases, the J end lost 10 bases, and 9 bases lay between the germline ends. CDR3 coding DNA: TGCGCCAGCAGCTTGGATGGGAAATCGCAGTATTTT. It encodes CASSLDGKSQYF. The full variable domain, completed using reference TRBV5-1 and TRBJ2-3, is KAGVTQTPRYLIKTRGQQVTLSCSPISGHRSVSWYQQTPGQGLQFLFEYFSETQRNKGNFPGRFSGRQFSNSRSEMNVSTLELGDSALYLCASSLDGKSQYFGPGTRLTVL.

This clonotype was counted a few times. The rearrangement joins TRBV5-1 to TRBJ2-1, with TRBD2 matching over 10 bases. Germline CDR1 SGHRS, CDR2 YFSETQ. The CDR3 has 16 amino acids. Trimming cost V 2 bases and J 3 bases; bases outside gene matches: 5. The DNA of the CDR3 is TGCGCCAGCAGCTTCCCGAGGACTAGCGGCTACAATGAGCAGTTCTTC. Protein: CASSFPRTSGYNEQFF.

The V and J genes are TRBV4-1 and TRBJ1-1; possible D gene TRBD1, 5 bases. V shed 4 bases and J shed 5 bases, with 17 bases lying between them. CDR1 MGHRA and CDR2 YSYEKL come from the germline V gene. CDR3 length: 15 residues. The CDR3 DNA follows: TGCGCCAGCAGCCCGCTCCGGCAGGGAGGGACTGAAGCTTTCTTT. Translation: CASSPLRQGGTEAFF.

This clonotype was seen a few times. The chain links TRBV18 to TRBJ1-1, with D tentatively TRBD1 (6 bases). The CDR3 totals 14 residues. Trimming took 2 bases from V and 4 from J, leaving 11 bases between them. Looked up from germline, CDR1 is KGHSH and CDR2 is LQKENI. The CDR3 bases are TGTGCCAGCTCACCAGCCCAGGGGAGCACTGAAGCTTTCTTT. The encoded protein is CASSPAQGSTEAFF.

The CDR3 reads CATSRDSRPKDQPQHF. The CDR3 nucleotides read TGTGCCACCAGCAGAGATAGCAGGCCCAAAGATCAGCCCCAGCATTTT. This chain links TRBV15 with TRBJ1-5; D is uncertain. The CDR3 covers 16 residues. Germline CDR1 reads LNHNV; CDR2 reads YYDKDF (reference sequence). Deletions cut 0 bases from V and 5 bases from J, with 14 bases between.

This clonotype was seen more than once but under ten times. The rearrangement uses TRBV7-9 and TRBJ1-5; no clear D. This CDR3 has 14 amino acids. Germline values: CDR1 SEHNR, CDR2 FQNEAQ (reference sequence). Trimming cost V 4 bases and J 7 bases, with 14 bases left between them. CDR3 bases: TGTGCCAGCAGCTCCCCTGGGATCGGACAGCCCCAGCATTTT. It codes for CASSSPGIGQPQHF.

A note on this clonotype: Germline and junction disagree at one end, which may indicate a read error. J is TRBJ1-1 and V is TRBV20-1, with 7 bases matching TRBD1. CDR3 size: 10 residues. The germline gives CDR1 DFQATT, CDR2 SNEGSKA (reference sequence). CDR3 nucleotides: TGCAGTGCTAGAGAGTATGGGACAGTGTTT. Translated, it gives CSAREYGTVF.

This clonotype was counted only a few times. The V and J genes are TRBV9 and TRBJ2-5; perhaps TRBD2 as D (6 bases). Trimming pared 4 bases from V and 1 base from J, leaving 17 bases between. The germline V gene encodes CDR1 SGDLS and CDR2 YYNGEE. The CDR3 contains 16 residues. The CDR3 protein is CASSPRGTVPQETQYF. The CDR3 nucleotides are TGTGCCAGCAGCCCCCGGGGGACGGTCCCCCAAGAGACCCAGTACTTC.

The chain joins TRBV6-5 to TRBJ1-5; D remains unclear. Germline values: CDR1 MNHEY, CDR2 SVGAGI. The V end was cut by 0 bases, the J end by 2 bases, with 5 bases between. The CDR3 is 14 residues long. The CDR3 sequence: CASSYSSGNQPQHF. The DNA for the CDR3 is TGTGCCAGCAGTTACTCGAGTGGCAATCAGCCCCAGCATTTT.

This clonotype was counted between two and nine times. V gene TRBV4-1 combines with J gene TRBJ1-2, with D possibly TRBD1 on 5 matching bases. Trimming left V 0 bases short and J 3 bases short, with 17 bases between. The CDR3 runs to 17 residues. CDR1 and CDR2 (germline): MGHRA, YSYEKL. CDR3 nucleotides: TGCGCCAGCAGCCAAGATGGGGGTAGTATAGGGGACTATGGCTACACCTTC. It encodes CASSQDGGSIGDYGYTF.

This clonotype was seen ten or more times. The chain is built from TRBV7-9 and TRBJ1-3; unclear D gene. The ends were cut back, 5 bases at V and 2 bases at J, with 13 bases in the middle. The CDR3 runs 15 residues. Germline V gives CDR1 SEHNR, CDR2 FQNEAQ (reference sequence). CDR3 coding DNA: TGTGCCAGCAGCGATTTGTGGTTACCTGGAAACACCATATATTTT. It yields the protein CASSDLWLPGNTIYF.

This clonotype was observed a handful of times. The chain uses TRBV7-2 and TRBJ1-2, with a weak D call TRBD1 (5 bases). V lost 1 base and J 2 bases, leaving 8 bases between the germline ends. Germline CDR1 SGHTA, CDR2 FQGNSA. The CDR3 sequence is 14 residues long. The CDR3: CASSLVEGNYGYTF. The DNA for the CDR3 is TGTGCCAGCAGCTTAGTAGAGGGGAACTATGGCTACACCTTC.